The 15 T cell receptor beta chains reported below all come from one sample, sequenced in a study of breast tumors, draining lymph nodes, adjacent tissues. Axillary draining lymph nodes of breast cancer patients supplied the node samples. TCRdb itself ran the multiplex PCR reads through MiXCR, one entry per CDR3 protein. The table lists more than 100,000 distinct CDR3 sequences, around 24% of them singletons. Sequences were obtained from axillary lymph node tissue. All receptors derive from a female donor with breast cancer. Some clones in this sample may be carry-over from other donors' samples.

Turning to this clonotype: This may be a read error, as it is one base from a much larger clone. The CDR3 DNA is TGTGCCAGCAGCTATACAGGGCTCGCAACTAATGAAAAACTGTTTTTT. Its protein product is CASSYTGLATNEKLFF. The rearrangement uses TRBV7-2 and TRBJ1-4; weak D call: TRBD1 (6 bases). Germline V lookup: CDR1 SGHTA, CDR2 FQGNSA. The CDR3 contains 16 residues. Trimming shortened V by 4 bases and J by 0 bases, and 12 bases separated the two germline ends.

This clonotype came up many times. This chain connects TRBV24-1 to TRBJ2-5; 7 bases are a match to TRBD1. The CDR3 contains 13 residues. The V segment lost 3 bases and the J segment 9 bases; nucleotides outside the gene matches: 6. Looked up from germline, CDR1 is KGHDR and CDR2 is SFDVKD. The CDR3 nucleotides read TGTGCCACCAGTGATGTCGGACAGGTCGCCCAGTACTTC. Translation: CATSDVGQVAQYF.

Concerning this clonotype: Since a much larger clone is just one base distant, this may be a read error. The chain joins TRBV29-1 to TRBJ2-5; 9 bases are a match to TRBD1. CDR3 length: 15 amino acids. From germline, CDR1 is SQVTM and CDR2 ANQGSEA. V was clipped by 8 bases and J by 5 bases; unmatched bases: 15. The DNA of the CDR3 is TGCAGCTCAAGCTGTGGAACAGGGGGCGCGGAGACCCAGTACTTC. Protein product: CSSSCGTGGAETQYF.

The table lists this clonotype with a count of one. A read error is possible here, since a much larger clone lies one base away. Because it lacks the conserved phenylalanine or tryptophan at the end, this CDR3 is likely a read error. This chain joins TRBV3-1 and TRBJ2-7; D remains ambiguous. CDR1 and CDR2 from the germline V gene are LGHDT and YNNKEL (reference sequence). Trimming took 4 bases from V and 4 from J, leaving 14 bases between them. The CDR3 runs 14 residues. CDR3 bases: TGTGCCAGCAGCCCCACCCACTACTTGTACGAGCAGTACCTC. Translated: CASSPTHYLYEQYL.

This clonotype showed up many times. This chain uses TRBV6-4 with TRBJ1-4; D is possibly TRBD1 (6 bases). This CDR3 has 15 residues. The ends were cut back, 4 bases at V and 6 bases at J, with 15 bases in the middle. Germline values: CDR1 MRHNA, CDR2 SNTAGT. The DNA of the CDR3 is TGTGCCAGCAGTGCCCCGACAGGCCAATATGAAAAACTGTTTTTT. It codes for CASSAPTGQYEKLFF.

This clonotype was picked up many times. The genes are TRBV7-9 and TRBJ2-2; 10 nucleotides match TRBD2. With V trimmed by 3 bases and J by 7 bases, 8 bases remained unmatched. CDR3 length: 16 residues. The germline CDR1 and CDR2 sequences are SEHNR and FQNEAQ (reference sequence). CDR3 amino acids: CASSLGTSEWGGELFF. In DNA form, the CDR3 reads TGTGCCAGCAGCTTGGGGACTAGCGAGTGGGGCGGGGAGCTGTTTTTT.

This clonotype occurred a few times. V and J are TRBV6-5 and TRBJ2-6; D unresolved. Trimming took 7 bases from V and 1 from J, leaving 8 bases between them. In germline, CDR1 is MNHEY, CDR2 SVGAGI. The CDR3 is 14 residues long. This CDR3 is CASTLISGANVLTF. CDR3 nucleotides: TGTGCCAGCACCCTAATTTCTGGGGCCAACGTCCTGACTTTC.

The rearrangement joins TRBV3-2 to TRBJ2-5; no check of the table's D call, TRBD1, against the DNA was made. TRBV3-2 is recorded as a pseudogene. The CDR3 totals 14 residues. This CDR3 is CASSQGTAQEAQYF. DNA of the CDR3: TGTGCCAGCAGCCAAGGGACAGCACAAGAGGCCCAGTACTTC.

The chain joins TRBV28 to TRBJ2-3; D is possibly TRBD1 (6 bases). The germline V and J ends were trimmed by 11 bases and 4 bases, with 13 bases remaining between them. The CDR3 runs 12 residues. CDR1 is MDHEN, CDR2 SYDVKM, per germline. The CDR3 region is CAGSQGPDTQYF. CDR3 DNA: TGTGCCGGCTCACAGGGCCCAGATACGCAGTATTTT.

This clonotype was seen at least ten times. The rearrangement uses TRBV24-1 and TRBJ2-3; 13 bases fit TRBD2. The CDR3 consists of 17 residues. Germline CDR1 reads KGHDR; CDR2 reads SFDVKD. V shed 4 bases and J 6 bases; nucleotides not matched to a gene: 9. The chain's CDR3 is CATSDPGLAGVGDTQYF. The CDR3 nucleotides are TGTGCCACCAGTGACCCAGGACTAGCGGGAGTCGGGGATACGCAGTATTTT.

This chain links TRBV30 with TRBJ1-2; TRBD1 aligns across 7 bases. CDR1 and CDR2 from the germline V gene are GTSNPN and SVGIG (reference sequence). This CDR3 has 15 amino acids. The V and J ends lost 8 bases and 5 bases, in that order; junction bases with no gene match: 17. The DNA of the CDR3 is TGTGCCAGCAGCCACCCACGGGACAGTATTTATGGCTACACCTTC. This codes for CASSHPRDSIYGYTF.

Details on this clonotype: This may be a read error: a much more frequent sequence differs by one nucleotide. The J gene is TRBJ2-1, the V gene TRBV6-5; D could derive from TRBD1 or TRBD2 (6 bases each). This CDR3 has 15 amino acids. Germline lookup yields CDR1 MNHEY and CDR2 SVGAGI. Trimming cost V 5 bases and J 4 bases, with 15 bases left between them. This CDR3 reads CASSRKGGPYNEQFF. In nucleotides, the CDR3 is TGTGCCAGCAGTCGGAAAGGGGGGCCGTACAATGAGCAGTTCTTC.

This clonotype appeared a few times. The chain uses TRBV6-1 and TRBJ1-2; D not resolved. The CDR3 extends over 14 amino acids. Trimming pared 1 base from V and 2 bases from J, leaving 8 bases between. Germline CDR1 is MNHNS and CDR2 is SASEGT. This CDR3 is CASSEGSANYGYTF. DNA of the CDR3: TGTGCCAGCAGTGAAGGATCCGCCAACTATGGCTACACCTTC.

This clonotype has a single count. V gene TRBV7-2 combines with J gene TRBJ2-4; 7 bases align to TRBD1. Trimming removed 1 base from V and 5 bases from J; junction bases left unmatched: 2. Looked up from germline, CDR1 is SGHTA and CDR2 is FQGNSA. The CDR3 totals 14 residues. Here the CDR3 reads CASSLGGGQNIQYF. DNA of the CDR3: TGTGCCAGCAGCTTAGGAGGGGGCCAAAACATTCAGTACTTC.

The table lists this clonotype with many counts. This sequence joins TRBV6-6 and TRBJ2-7, with TRBD2 matching over 11 bases. Germline V gene data show CDR1 as MNHNY and CDR2 as SVGAGI (reference sequence). This CDR3 region has 15 residues. V lost 5 bases, J lost 7 bases, and 10 bases stayed unmatched. The CDR3 is CASSLRILAGEEQYF. In DNA form, the CDR3 reads TGTGCCAGCAGTCTACGGATACTAGCGGGAGAGGAGCAGTACTTC.